One and the same sample provided the 26 T cell receptor beta chains below, sequenced in a study of post-analysis software for immune sequencing data. No antigen is known for these receptors. Unique molecular identifiers featured in each of the TCR beta cDNA libraries. TCRdb re-called the PCR reads with MiXCR, one entry per CDR3 protein. The table has approximately 250,000 distinct CDR3 sequences, 36% seen once. Study-wide points: The five TRBV segments detected at higher frequency in patients than in controls included TRBV5-6, TRBV5-1 and TRBV20-1.

Sequencing was performed on blood. The receptors derive from a girl aged 10 to 17 with multiple sclerosis.

This clonotype was detected only a few times. The V and J genes are TRBV5-1 and TRBJ2-5; D could derive from TRBD1 or TRBD2 (5 bases each). This CDR3 has 11 amino acids. Germline CDR1 SGHRS, CDR2 YFSETQ. Trimming pared 0 bases from V and 11 bases from J, leaving 8 bases between. The CDR3 DNA is TGCGCCAGCAGCTTGGAAGGGGAGCAGTACTTC. Amino acids: CASSLEGEQYF.

The CDR3 DNA reads as TGTGCCAGCAGTTTATCGAGAGGGGGTCCCGTCGAACAGTACTTC. This encodes CASSLSRGGPVEQYF. This rearrangement joins TRBV27 to TRBJ2-5, with a weak D call TRBD1 (6 bases). Trimming pared 0 bases from V and 11 bases from J, leaving 19 bases between. CDR1 and CDR2 from the germline V gene are MNHEY and SMNVEV (reference sequence). This CDR3 spans 15 amino acids.

This clonotype was counted at least ten times. The V call is TRBV6-1, the J call TRBJ2-7; 12 positions agree with TRBD2. Looked up from germline, CDR1 is MNHNS and CDR2 is SASEGT. The trim removed 0 bases at V and 6 bases at J, leaving 6 bases unmatched. The CDR3 has 16 residues. CDR3 amino acids: CASSEALLAGGREQYF. CDR3 in DNA: TGTGCCAGCAGTGAAGCGCTGCTAGCGGGAGGGCGCGAGCAGTACTTC.

The V and J genes are TRBV5-6 and TRBJ2-2; D is ambiguous. Germline CDR1 is SGHDT and CDR2 is YYEEEE. This CDR3 is built from 15 residues. Deletions cut 0 bases from V and 6 bases from J, with 12 bases between. The CDR3 DNA is TGTGCCAGCAGCTTGGTTTTGCGGCCGCCCGGGGAGCTGTTTTTT. Residues: CASSLVLRPPGELFF.

In this sample, this clonotype turned up a few times. DNA for the CDR3: TGCGCCAGCAGCCTGCAACCGGGACTAGCGGGAGGACCCACTCGCGAGCAGTTCTTC. Translating gives CASSLQPGLAGGPTREQFF. The chain has TRBV5-1 and TRBJ2-1, with 15 positions matching TRBD2. V gave up 4 bases and J gave up 10 bases; unmatched junction bases: 18. The CDR3 extends over 19 amino acids. Germline CDR1 reads SGHRS; CDR2 reads YFSETQ.

In the case of this clonotype: At one of its ends the junction is not consistent with the germline gene, which may arise from a read error. The chain links TRBV3-1 to TRBJ1-1; TRBD1 matches at 11 bases. The CDR3 contains 17 residues. Germline CDR1 LGHDT, CDR2 YNNKEL (reference sequence). CDR3 region: CAGSQWTGGAGNTEAFF. The CDR3 region has the DNA TGTGCCGGCAGCCAATGGACAGGGGGCGCGGGGAACACTGAAGCTTTCTTT.

V usage is TRBV5-5 and J usage is TRBJ2-7; TRBD1 matches 7 bases. Germline-derived CDR1 and CDR2 are SGHKS and YYEKEE (reference sequence). The CDR3 spans 13 residues. The junction had 4 bases not matched to a gene; V was cut back by 2 bases and J by 5 bases. CDR3 bases: TGTGCCAGCAGCTTTGGACAGGCCAACGAGCAGTACTTC. It encodes CASSFGQANEQYF.

This clonotype occurred a few times. This may come from a read error, since a much larger clone is one base off. The chain couples TRBV12-3 or TRBV12-4 to TRBJ2-3; 8 bases line up with TRBD1. The CDR3 contains 15 residues. CDR3 sequence reads: CASSPSGGAADAQYF. As DNA, the CDR3 is TGTGCCAGCAGTCCCTCAGGGGGCGCCGCAGATGCGCAGTATTTT.

The rearrangement links TRBV7-9 to TRBJ2-1, with 10 nucleotides matching TRBD2. The J segment lost 2 bases and the V segment lost 5 bases, leaving 15 bases of the junction unmatched. Germline assignment: CDR1 SEHNR and CDR2 FQNEAQ (reference sequence). The CDR3 covers 19 residues. The CDR3: CASSAPSVLAGDTYNEQFF. The DNA for the CDR3 is TGTGCCAGCAGCGCCCCCTCGGTTCTAGCGGGAGATACCTACAATGAGCAGTTCTTC.

This clonotype was counted ten times or more. The chain couples TRBV28 to TRBJ1-5; D may be TRBD1 (5 bases). The V gene lost 6 bases and the J gene lost 4 bases, with 16 bases spanning the gap. Germline assignment: CDR1 MDHEN and CDR2 SYDVKM. This CDR3 has 15 residues. Here the CDR3 reads CASRVIGDGNQPQHF. CDR3 DNA sequence: TGTGCCAGCAGGGTGATTGGGGACGGAAATCAGCCCCAGCATTTT.

This sequence joins TRBV7-6 and TRBJ2-7; TRBD2 matches at 8 bases. The CDR3 length is 16 residues. J lost 0 bases, V lost 3 bases, and 7 bases had no gene match. From germline, CDR1 is SGHVS and CDR2 FNYEAQ. DNA of the CDR3: TGTGCCAGCAGCTTGGGTCCGGCGGGGGGCTCCTACGAGCAGTACTTC. This codes for CASSLGPAGGSYEQYF.

Points on this clonotype: A much larger clone lies a single base off, so this may be a read error. The V call is TRBV6-5, the J call TRBJ2-5; 7 bases are a match to TRBD1. The DNA end favors TRBJ2-7, so the J call may be wrong. Germline CDR1 MNHEY, CDR2 SVGAGI. This CDR3 has 14 residues. The DNA for the CDR3 is TGTGCCAGCAGTAGAACAGGGGCCGCCTGCGAGCAGTACTTC. This gives the protein CASSRTGAACEQYF.

The chain employs TRBV20-1 and TRBJ1-2; the D gene is possibly TRBD1 (6 bases). The CDR3 runs to 12 residues. CDR1 and CDR2 (germline): DFQATT, SNEGSKA (reference sequence). V was clipped by 3 bases and J by 7 bases, with 12 bases between them. This chain's CDR3 is CSASGGQGGYTF. The CDR3 DNA reads TGCAGTGCTAGCGGGGGGCAAGGTGGCTACACCTTC.

This clonotype appeared a single time. This sequence joins TRBV27 and TRBJ1-2, with D possibly matching TRBD1 (5 bases). The germline V gene encodes CDR1 MNHEY and CDR2 SMNVEV (reference sequence). Trimming stripped 6 bases from V and 0 bases from J, with 20 bases between. The CDR3 is 17 residues long. This CDR3 is CASSPGTGRRANYGYTF. CDR3 sequence (DNA): TGTGCCAGCAGCCCCGGGACCGGGCGGAGAGCTAACTATGGCTACACCTTC.

The chain combines TRBV7-2 with TRBJ1-1; D is perhaps TRBD1 (6 bases). Trimming took off 5 bases at V and 4 bases at J, with 17 bases between the two ends. The CDR3 is 15 residues long. From germline, CDR1 is SGHTA and CDR2 FQGNSA. CDR3 nucleotide sequence: TGTGCCAGCAGCACACCCAGGGTAGGGGGCACTGAAGCTTTCTTT. Amino acid sequence: CASSTPRVGGTEAFF.

The table lists this clonotype with many counts. Here the CDR3 DNA reads TGCAGCGTTGATTCAGGGGTTGACGCAGATACGCAGTATTTT. It is translated as CSVDSGVDADTQYF. V is TRBV29-1 and J is TRBJ2-3, with D perhaps TRBD1 (6 bases). There are 14 residues in the CDR3. Germline V gene lookup returns CDR1 SQVTM and CDR2 ANQGSEA. V shed 3 bases and J shed 4 bases, with 14 bases lying between them.

In its sample, this clonotype was seen a few times. V is TRBV12-3 or TRBV12-4 and J is TRBJ1-1; perhaps TRBD1 as D (6 bases). This CDR3 comprises 15 residues. Trimming shortened V by 5 bases and J by 5 bases, and 18 bases separated the two germline ends. CDR3 loop: CASSPEGRGATEAFF. DNA of the CDR3: TGTGCCAGCAGTCCGGAGGGACGGGGGGCGACTGAAGCTTTCTTT.

This clonotype was recorded many times. J is TRBJ2-1 and V is TRBV4-1, with D perhaps matching TRBD1 (6 bases). CDR1 MGHRA and CDR2 YSYEKL come from the germline V gene. The V end lost 2 bases, the J end lost 9 bases, and 14 bases lay between the germline ends. CDR3 length: 14 amino acids. The CDR3: CASSQQTGLAEQFF. In DNA form, the CDR3 reads TGCGCCAGCAGCCAACAAACAGGGTTGGCTGAGCAGTTCTTC.

This clonotype has a handful of counts. The chain joins TRBV12-3 or TRBV12-4 to TRBJ1-3; D is undetermined. This CDR3 contains 15 residues. Trimming took off 5 bases at V and 0 bases at J, with 11 bases between the two ends. The CDR3 DNA follows: TGTGCCAGCAGTCCCACCGGGCGCTCTGGAAACACCATATATTTT. Its protein is CASSPTGRSGNTIYF.

The gene calls are TRBV25-1 and TRBJ1-1; D ambiguous. Germline V lookup: CDR1 MGHDK, CDR2 SYGVNS. The CDR3 length is 13 residues. Trimming stripped 4 bases from V and 6 bases from J, with 12 bases between. The CDR3 coding sequence is TGTGCCAGCAGTGGGATAAGTTTCGCTGAAGCTTTCTTT. Translating gives CASSGISFAEAFF.

This rearrangement joins TRBV2 to TRBJ2-5; D is possibly TRBD2 (5 bases). The CDR3 runs 12 residues. The germline CDR1 and CDR2 sequences are SNHLY and FYNNEI. The ends were cut back, 5 bases at V and 11 bases at J, with 15 bases in the middle. The CDR3 is CASSSGYNEQYF. The CDR3 region has the DNA TGTGCCAGCAGTAGCGGTTACAATGAGCAGTACTTC.

Concerning this clonotype: Just one base apart from a much larger clone, this may be a read error. V gene TRBV6-1 combines with J gene TRBJ2-5; 9 bases are a match to TRBD2. V shed 5 bases and J 4 bases; nucleotides not matched to a gene: 8. Germline CDR1 MNHNS, CDR2 SASEGT. CDR3 length equals 15 residues. CDR3 nucleotides: TGTGCCAGCAGTACTCGGCGGGGGGGGAGAGAGACCCAGTACTTC. Protein product: CASSTRRGGRETQYF.

This clonotype has a handful of counts. The chain recombines TRBV7-9 with TRBJ1-1, with 7 bases that match TRBD1. Germline CDR1 and CDR2: SEHNR and FQNEAQ (reference sequence). The CDR3 is 15 residues long. Trimming removed 1 base from V and 4 bases from J; junction bases left unmatched: 6. The CDR3 region is CASSLDQGGTTEAFF. Here the CDR3 DNA reads TGTGCCAGCAGCTTAGATCAGGGGGGAACCACTGAAGCTTTCTTT.

The chain joins TRBV5-1 to TRBJ2-1; 8 bases are a match to TRBD2. Germline trimming cut 0 bases from V and 8 bases from J; bases unmatched to any gene: 10. Germline values: CDR1 SGHRS, CDR2 YFSETQ. The CDR3 consists of 16 residues. The CDR3 DNA follows: TGCGCCAGCAGCTTGGCCGGGGGGGGCATTAGGGATGAGCAGTTCTTC. Its translation: CASSLAGGGIRDEQFF.

Concerning this clonotype: A much bigger clone sits one base away, suggesting this may be a read error. This sequence joins TRBV29-1 and TRBJ2-1, with D tentatively TRBD1 (6 bases). Trimming stripped 7 bases from V and 5 bases from J, with 24 bases between. The length of the CDR3 is 16 residues. Germline V gives CDR1 SQVTM, CDR2 ANQGSEA. This chain's CDR3 is CSGGGRVSPYDNEQFF. The CDR3 nucleotides are TGCAGCGGAGGGGGACGGGTCTCCCCCTACGACAATGAGCAGTTCTTC.

V usage is TRBV10-3 and J usage is TRBJ2-7; D is possibly TRBD1 (6 bases). TRBJ2-5 matches the DNA end more closely, so the J call is doubtful. The CDR3 is 11 amino acids. The germline V gene has CDR1 ENHRY and CDR2 SYGVKD. The DNA for the CDR3 is TGTGCCATCAGGAGGGGGGAGACCCAGTACTTC. Translated, it gives CAIRRGETQYF.